This TCR beta chain was retrieved from a study of blood T cell repertoires in COVID-19. Study background: Nucleic acid was either cDNA or gDNA, and it came from T cells, B-cell-depleted T cells, or PBMCs.

With 4 bases removed from V and 4 bases from J, the gap between germline ends came to 20 bases. CDR1 ENHRY and CDR2 SYGVKD come from the germline V gene. The CDR3 is made up of 17 amino acids. The protocol was immunoSEQ multiplex PCR, while the TCRdb copy is restricted to in-frame clones and leaves out a portion. Of more than 200,000 clones listed, 70% to 90% are singletons. This TCR was sampled from a human donor in a cohort sampled during active COVID-19. The sequenced sample consisted of peripheral blood. V is TRBV10-3 and J is TRBJ1-3, with D tentatively TRBD1 (6 bases). The CDR3 loop reads CAISGTGTPRGGNTIYF. Written as DNA, the CDR3 is TGTGCCATCAGTGGGACCGGGACACCGAGGGGCGGAAACACCATATATTTT.